Each of the 21 T cell receptor beta chains below was sequenced from the same sample in a study of cytomegalovirus exposure and HLA in healthy donors. Vbeta (60) and Jbeta (13) primers were used in the PCR. Sequenced by immunoSEQ multiplex PCR; TCRdb stores in-frame clones only, minus some. The data contain approximately 100,000 clones, roughly 71% of them singletons. Material: PBMCs. The source is a woman aged 40 to 50 in good health and CMV-seronegative.

This chain connects TRBV6-8 to TRBJ1-5; 7 bases align to TRBD1. This CDR3 region has 15 residues. V lost 6 bases, J lost 4 bases, and 9 bases stayed unmatched. Looked up from germline, CDR1 is MNHGY and CDR2 is SAAAGT. DNA for the CDR3: TGTGCCAGCAGCCCAAGGGGCAGGGGGAATCAGCCCCAGCATTTT. Protein product: CASSPRGRGNQPQHF.

This chain links TRBV6-1 with TRBJ1-1, with D unresolved. CDR1 MNHNS and CDR2 SASEGT come from the germline V gene. The CDR3 has 18 amino acids. V dropped 1 base and J dropped 0 bases, with 18 bases sitting between them. The CDR3 is CASSEVLFFGRMNTEAFF. Written as DNA, the CDR3 is TGTGCCAGCAGTGAAGTTTTGTTTTTTGGCCGCATGAACACTGAAGCTTTCTTT.

The rearrangement links TRBV2 to TRBJ2-1; D is perhaps TRBD2 (5 bases). The CDR3 consists of 14 residues. The germline V and J ends were trimmed by 2 bases and 7 bases, with 12 bases remaining between them. CDR1 SNHLY and CDR2 FYNNEI come from the germline V gene. Here the CDR3 reads CASSELGGGNEQFF. Written as DNA, the CDR3 is TGTGCCAGCAGTGAACTAGGTGGCGGGAATGAGCAGTTCTTC. The full variable domain, completed using reference TRBV2 and TRBJ2-1, is EPEVTQTPSHQVTQMGQEVILRCVPISNHLYFYWYRQILGQKVEFLVSFYNNEISEKSEIFDDQFSVERPDGSNFTLKIRSTKLEDSAMYFCASSELGGGNEQFFGPGTRLTVL.

This chain connects TRBV4-1 to TRBJ2-3, with 13 nucleotides matching TRBD2. V lost 6 bases, J lost 4 bases, and 7 bases stayed unmatched. Germline assignment: CDR1 MGHRA and CDR2 YSYEKL. The CDR3 runs 16 residues. CDR3 coding DNA: TGCGCCAGCAGGAAACTAGCGGGGGGGCCCCCAGATACGCAGTATTTT. Translating it yields CASRKLAGGPPDTQYF.

V usage is TRBV28 and J usage is TRBJ1-2; D not certain. The CDR3 has 11 residues. Per the germline V gene, CDR1 is MDHEN and CDR2 is SYDVKM. The V end lost 3 bases, the J end lost 7 bases, and 6 bases lay between the germline ends. The CDR3 region has the DNA TGTGCCAGCAGTTTCGGGTTTGGCTACACCTTC. This translates into CASSFGFGYTF.

This clone was counted between two and nine times. The V and J genes are TRBV30 and TRBJ1-1; TRBD1 agrees at 7 bases. This CDR3 has 12 residues. J lost 3 bases, V lost 7 bases, and 5 bases had no gene match. Germline CDR1 GTSNPN, CDR2 SVGIG (reference sequence). CDR3 nucleotide sequence: TGTGCCTTTAGGGGGCTGGACACTGAAGCTTTCTTT. Translation gives CAFRGLDTEAFF.

The chain employs TRBV7-9 and TRBJ1-1; D is perhaps TRBD1 (5 bases). CDR1 and CDR2 (germline): SEHNR, FQNEAQ (reference sequence). V gave up 3 bases and J gave up 13 bases, with 24 bases separating them. The CDR3 is 15 amino acids. CDR3 sequence: CASSFNSGGADLGFF. CDR3 nucleotides: TGTGCCAGCAGCTTCAACTCGGGTGGGGCGGATTTGGGTTTCTTT.

CDR3 sequence: CASSNGQGSYEQYF. The CDR3 DNA sequence: TGTGCCAGCAGTAACGGACAGGGGTCCTACGAGCAGTACTTC. The chain uses TRBV2 and TRBJ2-7; 9 bases match TRBD1. The germline V gene encodes CDR1 SNHLY and CDR2 FYNNEI. Trimming cost V 5 bases and J 1 base; bases outside gene matches: 3. This CDR3 region has 14 residues.

The count of this clone is one. The chain carries TRBV7-6 and TRBJ2-1, with D unclear. The germline V gene has CDR1 SGHVS and CDR2 FNYEAQ. The V gene lost 5 bases and the J gene lost 6 bases, with 8 bases spanning the gap. CDR3 length: 12 amino acids. The CDR3 loop is CASSPPGNEQFF. DNA for the CDR3: TGTGCCAGCAGCCCCCCAGGCAATGAGCAGTTCTTC.

This clone appeared once. The chain is built from TRBV10-3 and TRBJ2-3; 10 bases agree with TRBD1. Germline trimming cut 5 bases from V and 6 bases from J; bases unmatched to any gene: 8. CDR3 length: 15 residues. The germline gives CDR1 ENHRY, CDR2 SYGVKD. CDR3 DNA: TGTGCCATCAGTCCCGGGACAGGGGTGGTTGATACGCAGTATTTT. Amino acids: CAISPGTGVVDTQYF.

The J gene is TRBJ1-2, the V gene TRBV5-1; weak D call: TRBD1 (6 bases). V lost 0 bases and J lost 7, with 7 bases in between. The CDR3 extends over 12 amino acids. Germline V gene data show CDR1 as SGHRS and CDR2 as YFSETQ. The CDR3 spells CASSLVGAGYTF. In nucleotides, the CDR3 is TGCGCCAGCAGCTTGGTGGGGGCTGGCTACACCTTC. Filled out from reference TRBV5-1 and TRBJ1-2, the complete variable domain reads KAGVTQTPRYLIKTRGQQVTLSCSPISGHRSVSWYQQTPGQGLQFLFEYFSETQRNKGNFPGRFSGRQFSNSRSEMNVSTLELGDSALYLCASSLVGAGYTFGSGTRLTVV.

This sequence joins TRBV7-8 and TRBJ1-5, with TRBD1 as a possible D gene (6 bases). This CDR3 spans 17 amino acids. CDR1 is SGHVS, CDR2 FQNEAQ, per germline. V was pared by 5 bases and J by 3 bases, with 20 bases between. CDR3 sequence: CASSPFGTPRDNQPQHF. As DNA, the CDR3 is TGTGCCAGCAGCCCGTTCGGGACACCCCGGGACAATCAGCCCCAGCATTTT.

Notes on this clone: The sample has other DNA sequences that encode this CDR3 too. V gene TRBV25-1 combines with J gene TRBJ1-2, with D tentatively TRBD1 (5 bases). The CDR3 extends over 12 amino acids. The V gene's germline CDR1 is MGHDK and CDR2 SYGVNS. Trimming removed 1 base from V and 5 bases from J, with 5 bases in between. The CDR3 DNA reads TGTGCCAGCAGTGAATCAGGGTATGGCTACACCTTC. Residues: CASSESGYGYTF.

The rearrangement uses TRBV4-3 and TRBJ2-1, with D perhaps matching TRBD2 (5 bases). CDR1 and CDR2 (germline): LGHNA, YSLEER. This CDR3 is built from 15 residues. V lost 1 base to trimming and J lost 7 bases, with 14 bases between them. This CDR3 reads CASSQGLGGRNEQFF. As DNA, the CDR3 is TGCGCCAGCAGCCAAGGATTAGGAGGTAGGAATGAGCAGTTCTTC.

In this sample, this clone turned up a few times. The chain uses TRBV10-3 and TRBJ1-5; 10 nucleotides match TRBD1. This CDR3 contains 15 residues. Germline CDR1 reads ENHRY; CDR2 reads SYGVKD. V shed 0 bases, J shed 7 bases, and the junction held 3 bases outside the gene matches. In DNA, the CDR3 is TGTGCCATCAGTGAGTCCGGACAGGGGGTGCAGCCCCAGCATTTT. Protein: CAISESGQGVQPQHF.

This chain connects TRBV5-1 to TRBJ2-7; D is possibly TRBD1 (6 bases). CDR1 SGHRS and CDR2 YFSETQ come from the germline V gene. The CDR3 has 15 residues. The ends were cut back, 3 bases at V and 4 bases at J, with 17 bases in the middle. This CDR3 is CASSSSGTSSYEQYF. The CDR3 nucleotides read TGCGCCAGCAGCTCCTCCGGGACATCCTCATACGAGCAGTACTTC.

The genes are TRBV19 and TRBJ2-7; tentative D call: TRBD1 (5 bases). This CDR3 comprises 15 residues. Germline loops: CDR1 LNHDA, CDR2 SQIVND (reference sequence). The V end was cut by 3 bases, the J end by 1 base, with 13 bases between. CDR3 nucleotides: TGTGCCAGTAGTATGAGTCAGGGTGGGTCCTACGAGCAGTACTTC. Protein sequence: CASSMSQGGSYEQYF.

This clone was observed a handful of times. The rearrangement joins TRBV6-1 to TRBJ2-7; 8 positions match TRBD2. CDR3 length equals 15 residues. V shed 3 bases, J shed 3 bases, and the junction held 7 bases outside the gene matches. Per germline, CDR1 MNHNS and CDR2 SASEGT. The CDR3 coding sequence is TGTGCCAGCAGTGAGCAGCCTAGCGGGCGCTACGAGCAGTACTTC. Translated: CASSEQPSGRYEQYF.

The chain uses TRBV19 and TRBJ1-1; D unresolved. Germline assignment: CDR1 LNHDA and CDR2 SQIVND (reference sequence). The V gene lost 7 bases and the J gene lost 1 base, with 7 bases spanning the gap. The CDR3 sequence is 12 residues long. The CDR3 DNA is TGTGCCAGTATCGAGGGGAACACTGAAGCTTTCTTT. It encodes CASIEGNTEAFF.

This clone has just one count. Here the CDR3 DNA reads TGTGCCAGCAGCCCAGGACTAGCGTACTCCTACGAGCAGTACTTC. Translation gives CASSPGLAYSYEQYF. The chain joins TRBV7-9 to TRBJ2-7, with 9 bases aligning to TRBD2. This CDR3 is built from 15 residues. Germline lookup yields CDR1 SEHNR and CDR2 FQNEAQ (reference sequence). V lost 5 bases, J lost 0 bases, and 5 bases stayed unmatched.

The chain joins TRBV27 to TRBJ1-4; perhaps TRBD1 as D (6 bases). Germline-derived CDR1 and CDR2 are MNHEY and SMNVEV (reference sequence). V dropped 5 bases and J dropped 8 bases, with 21 bases sitting between them. The CDR3 has 16 residues. The CDR3 bases are TGTGCCAGCAGTCCTTCGTTGTCAGGGGCTTACGAAAAACTGTTTTTT. It is translated as CASSPSLSGAYEKLFF. The full variable domain, its missing parts supplied by reference TRBV27 and TRBJ1-4, is EAQVTQNPRYLITVTGKKLTVTCSQNMNHEYMSWYRQDPGLGLRQIYYSMNVEVTDKGDVPEGYKVSRKEKRNFPLILESPSPNQTSLYFCASSPSLSGAYEKLFFGSGTQLSVL.